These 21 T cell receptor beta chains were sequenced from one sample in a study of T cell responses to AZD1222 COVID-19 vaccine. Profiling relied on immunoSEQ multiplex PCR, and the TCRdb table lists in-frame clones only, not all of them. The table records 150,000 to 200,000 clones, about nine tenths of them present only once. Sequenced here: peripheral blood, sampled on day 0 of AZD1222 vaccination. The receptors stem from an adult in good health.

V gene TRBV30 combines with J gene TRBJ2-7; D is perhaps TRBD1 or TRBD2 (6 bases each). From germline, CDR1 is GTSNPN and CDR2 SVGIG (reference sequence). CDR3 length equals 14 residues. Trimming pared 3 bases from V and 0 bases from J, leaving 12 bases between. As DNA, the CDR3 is TGTGCCTGGAGAGGGGGGTCCATCTCCTACGAGCAGTACTTC. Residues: CAWRGGSISYEQYF.

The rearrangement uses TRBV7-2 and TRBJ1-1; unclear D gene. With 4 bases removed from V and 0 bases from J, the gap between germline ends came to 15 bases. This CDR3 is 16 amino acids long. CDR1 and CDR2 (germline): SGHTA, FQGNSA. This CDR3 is CASSSFMRELNTEAFF. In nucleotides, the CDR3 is TGTGCCAGCAGCTCCTTCATGAGGGAGCTGAACACTGAAGCTTTCTTT.

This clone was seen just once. The CDR3 here is CASSPRTGQYEQYF. The CDR3 coding sequence is TGTGCCAGCAGCCCAAGGACAGGGCAATACGAGCAGTACTTC. The chain couples TRBV7-9 to TRBJ2-7; 8 bases align to TRBD1. Germline CDR1 SEHNR, CDR2 FQNEAQ (reference sequence). The ends lost 5 bases at V and 4 bases at J; junction bases unmatched: 7. The CDR3 loop spans 14 amino acids.

CDR3: CASSLAPTSGGQETQYF. CDR3 nucleotides: TGTGCCAGCAGCCTAGCCCCGACTAGCGGGGGACAAGAGACCCAGTACTTC. V is TRBV9 and J is TRBJ2-5; TRBD2 agrees at 12 bases. J gave up 2 bases and V 4 bases, and 9 bases lay outside the gene matches. CDR1 is SGDLS and CDR2 is YYNGEE in the germline V gene. This CDR3 has 17 residues. Using reference TRBV9 and TRBJ2-5 for the parts outside the CDR3, the full variable domain is DSGVTQTPKHLITATGQRVTLRCSPRSGDLSVYWYQQSLDQGLQFLIQYYNGEERAKGNILERFSAQQFPDLHSELNLSSLELGDSALYFCASSLAPTSGGQETQYFGPGTRLLVL.

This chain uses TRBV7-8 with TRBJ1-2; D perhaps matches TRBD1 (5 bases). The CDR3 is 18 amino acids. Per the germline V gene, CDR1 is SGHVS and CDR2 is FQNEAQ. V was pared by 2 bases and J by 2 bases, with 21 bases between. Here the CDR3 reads CASSLSWFQSGSNYGYTF. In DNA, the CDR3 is TGTGCCAGCAGCTTATCATGGTTTCAGTCAGGGTCGAACTATGGCTACACCTTC.

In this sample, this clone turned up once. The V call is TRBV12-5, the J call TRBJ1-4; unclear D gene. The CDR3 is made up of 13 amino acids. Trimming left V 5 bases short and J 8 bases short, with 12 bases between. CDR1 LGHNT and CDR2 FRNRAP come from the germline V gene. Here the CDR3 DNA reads TGTGCTAGTGGTCTGGGGTTGGAGGAAAAACTGTTTTTT. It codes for CASGLGLEEKLFF.

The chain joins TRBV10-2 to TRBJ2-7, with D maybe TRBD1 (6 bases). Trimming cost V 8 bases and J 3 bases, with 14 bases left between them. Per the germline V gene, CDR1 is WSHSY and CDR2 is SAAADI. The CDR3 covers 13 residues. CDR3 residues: CASGIGQIYEQYF. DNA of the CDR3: TGCGCCAGCGGAATAGGACAGATCTACGAGCAGTACTTC.

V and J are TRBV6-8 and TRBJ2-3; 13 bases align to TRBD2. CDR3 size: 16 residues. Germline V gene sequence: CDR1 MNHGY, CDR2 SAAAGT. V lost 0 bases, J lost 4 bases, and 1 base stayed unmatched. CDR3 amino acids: CASSYSTSGGPDTQYF. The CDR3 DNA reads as TGTGCCAGCAGTTACTCGACTAGCGGGGGGCCAGATACGCAGTATTTT.

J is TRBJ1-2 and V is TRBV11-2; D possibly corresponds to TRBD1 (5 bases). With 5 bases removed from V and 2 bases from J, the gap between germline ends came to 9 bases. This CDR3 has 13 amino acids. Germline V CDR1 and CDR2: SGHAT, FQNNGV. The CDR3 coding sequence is TGTGCCAGCAGCCGGGACGCGAACTATGGCTACACCTTC. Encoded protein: CASSRDANYGYTF.

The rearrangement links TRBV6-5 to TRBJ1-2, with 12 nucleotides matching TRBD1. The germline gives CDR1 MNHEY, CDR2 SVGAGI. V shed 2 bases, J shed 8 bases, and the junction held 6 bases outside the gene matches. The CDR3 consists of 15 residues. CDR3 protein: CASSYRDRGRRGYTF. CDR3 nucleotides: TGTGCCAGCAGTTACAGGGACAGGGGGCGGCGAGGCTACACCTTC.

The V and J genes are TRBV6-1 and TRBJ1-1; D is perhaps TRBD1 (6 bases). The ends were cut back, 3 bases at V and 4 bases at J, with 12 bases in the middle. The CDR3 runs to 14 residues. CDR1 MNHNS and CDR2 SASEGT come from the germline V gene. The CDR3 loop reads CASSERDRSTEAFF. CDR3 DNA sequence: TGTGCCAGCAGTGAGCGCGACAGGAGCACTGAAGCTTTCTTT.

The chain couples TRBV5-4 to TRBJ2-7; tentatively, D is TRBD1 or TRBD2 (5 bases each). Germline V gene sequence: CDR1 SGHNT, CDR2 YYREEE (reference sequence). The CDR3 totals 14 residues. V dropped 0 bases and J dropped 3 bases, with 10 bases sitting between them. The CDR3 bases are TGTGCCAGCAGCTTGGCCGAGGGGAGCTACGAGCAGTACTTC. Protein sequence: CASSLAEGSYEQYF.

CDR3 nucleotide sequence: TGTGCCAGCAGCCTGAGACAGGGCAATTCACCCCTCCACTTT. This encodes CASSLRQGNSPLHF. The chain carries TRBV3-1 (or the pseudogene TRBV3-2) and TRBJ1-6, with 7 nucleotides matching TRBD1. The length of the CDR3 is 14 residues. V shed 4 bases, J shed 7 bases, and the junction held 4 bases outside the gene matches. Germline values: CDR1 LGHDT, CDR2 YNNKEL (reference sequence).

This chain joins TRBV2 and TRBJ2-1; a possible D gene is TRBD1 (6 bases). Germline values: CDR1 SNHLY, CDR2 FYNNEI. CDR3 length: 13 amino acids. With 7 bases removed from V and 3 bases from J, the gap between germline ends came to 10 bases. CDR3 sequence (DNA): TGTGCCAGCATTCGAGGGGGCTACAATGAGCAGTTCTTC. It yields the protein CASIRGGYNEQFF.

The CDR3 DNA sequence: TGCGCCAGCAGTCCGGGCGGGGGGCGGTACAATGAGCAGTTCTTC. Protein: CASSPGGGRYNEQFF. V and J are TRBV23-1 and TRBJ2-1; 8 nucleotides match TRBD2. TRBV23-1 belongs to the ORF category, with a function that is uncertain. The ends lost 4 bases at V and 4 bases at J; junction bases unmatched: 6. The CDR3 contains 15 residues.

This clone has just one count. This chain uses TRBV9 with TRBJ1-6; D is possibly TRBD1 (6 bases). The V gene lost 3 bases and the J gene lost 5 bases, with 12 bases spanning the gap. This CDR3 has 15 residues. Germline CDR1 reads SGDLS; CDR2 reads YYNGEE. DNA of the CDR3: TGTGCCAGCAGCGCCCGGACAGACAATAATTCACCCCTCCACTTT. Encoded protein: CASSARTDNNSPLHF. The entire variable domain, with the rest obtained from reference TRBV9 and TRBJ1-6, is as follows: DSGVTQTPKHLITATGQRVTLRCSPRSGDLSVYWYQQSLDQGLQFLIQYYNGEERAKGNILERFSAQQFPDLHSELNLSSLELGDSALYFCASSARTDNNSPLHFGNGTRLTVT.

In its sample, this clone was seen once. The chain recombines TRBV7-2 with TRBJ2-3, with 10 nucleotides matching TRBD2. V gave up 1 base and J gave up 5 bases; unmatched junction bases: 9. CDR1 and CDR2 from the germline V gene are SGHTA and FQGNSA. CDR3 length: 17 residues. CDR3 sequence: CASSLVTAGGPEDTQYF. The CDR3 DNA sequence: TGTGCCAGCAGCTTAGTCACAGCGGGGGGGCCGGAAGATACGCAGTATTTT.

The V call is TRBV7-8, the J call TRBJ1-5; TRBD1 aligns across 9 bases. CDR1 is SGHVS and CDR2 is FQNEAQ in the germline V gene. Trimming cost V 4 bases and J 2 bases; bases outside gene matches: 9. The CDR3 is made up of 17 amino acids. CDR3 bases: TGTGCCAGCAGCTCTTTTGAGGGACAGGGTGGCAATCAGCCCCAGCATTTT. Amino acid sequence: CASSSFEGQGGNQPQHF.

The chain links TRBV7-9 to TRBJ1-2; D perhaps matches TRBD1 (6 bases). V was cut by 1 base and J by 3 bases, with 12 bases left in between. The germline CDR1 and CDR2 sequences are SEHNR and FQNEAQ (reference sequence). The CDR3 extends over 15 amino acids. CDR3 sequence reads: CASSLGGRFDYGYTF. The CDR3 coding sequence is TGTGCCAGCAGCTTAGGGGGGCGTTTCGACTATGGCTACACCTTC.

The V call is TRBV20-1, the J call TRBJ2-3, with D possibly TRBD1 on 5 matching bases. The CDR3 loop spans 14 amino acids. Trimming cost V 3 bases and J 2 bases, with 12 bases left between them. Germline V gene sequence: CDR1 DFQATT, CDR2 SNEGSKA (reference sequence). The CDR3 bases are TGCAGTGCTAGTGCAGGGCTTCTCACAGATACGCAGTATTTT. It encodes CSASAGLLTDTQYF.

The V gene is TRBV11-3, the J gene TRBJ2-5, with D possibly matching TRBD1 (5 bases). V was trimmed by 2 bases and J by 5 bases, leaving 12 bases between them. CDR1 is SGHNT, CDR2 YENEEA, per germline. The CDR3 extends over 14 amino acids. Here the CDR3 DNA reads TGTGCCAGCAGCTTACATAGGGGCTCGGAGACCCAGTACTTC. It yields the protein CASSLHRGSETQYF.